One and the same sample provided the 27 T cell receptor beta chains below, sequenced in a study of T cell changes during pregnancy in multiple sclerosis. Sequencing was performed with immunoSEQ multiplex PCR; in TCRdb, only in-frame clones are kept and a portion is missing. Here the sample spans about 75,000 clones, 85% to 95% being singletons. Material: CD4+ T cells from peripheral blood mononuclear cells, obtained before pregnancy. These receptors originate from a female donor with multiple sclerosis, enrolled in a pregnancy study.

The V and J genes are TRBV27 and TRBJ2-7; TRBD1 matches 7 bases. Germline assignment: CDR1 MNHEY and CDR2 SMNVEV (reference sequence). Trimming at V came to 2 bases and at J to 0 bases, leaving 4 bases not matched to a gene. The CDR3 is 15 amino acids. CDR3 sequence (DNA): TGTGCCAGCAGTTTAAGACAGGGTAGCTCCTACGAGCAGTACTTC. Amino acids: CASSLRQGSSYEQYF.

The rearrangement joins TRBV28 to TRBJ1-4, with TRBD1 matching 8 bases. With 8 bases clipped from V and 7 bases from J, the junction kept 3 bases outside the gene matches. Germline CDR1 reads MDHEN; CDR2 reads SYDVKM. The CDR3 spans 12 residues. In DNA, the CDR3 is TGTGCCAGCGGACAGGGTGGTGAAAAACTGTTTTTT. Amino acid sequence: CASGQGGEKLFF.

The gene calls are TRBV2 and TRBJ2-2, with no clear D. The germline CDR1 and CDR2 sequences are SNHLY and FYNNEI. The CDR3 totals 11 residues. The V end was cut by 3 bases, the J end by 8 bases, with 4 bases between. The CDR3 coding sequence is TGTGCCAGCAGTGAGGAGGGGGAGCTGTTTTTT. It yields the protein CASSEEGELFF.

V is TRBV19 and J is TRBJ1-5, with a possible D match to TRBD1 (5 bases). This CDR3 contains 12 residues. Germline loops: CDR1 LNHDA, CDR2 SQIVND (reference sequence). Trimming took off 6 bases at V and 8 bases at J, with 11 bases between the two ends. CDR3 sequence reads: CASSGQGKPQHF. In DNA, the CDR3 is TGTGCCAGTAGCGGTCAGGGCAAGCCCCAGCATTTT.

CDR3 region: CASSEGVGEAFF. The CDR3 DNA follows: TGTGCCAGTAGCGAAGGGGTGGGTGAAGCTTTCTTT. The chain couples TRBV19 to TRBJ1-1, with a weak D call TRBD1 (5 bases). Germline CDR1 reads LNHDA; CDR2 reads SQIVND (reference sequence). The V and J ends lost 6 bases and 7 bases respectively, with 12 bases between them. The CDR3 totals 12 residues.

The CDR3 region is CASSLEYRERDGYTF. The CDR3 DNA reads TGCGCCAGCAGCTTGGAATACCGGGAGAGGGATGGCTACACCTTC. This chain uses TRBV5-1 with TRBJ1-2; no reliable D call. V was clipped by 0 bases and J by 6 bases, with 15 bases between them. CDR3 length equals 15 residues. In germline, CDR1 is SGHRS, CDR2 YFSETQ.

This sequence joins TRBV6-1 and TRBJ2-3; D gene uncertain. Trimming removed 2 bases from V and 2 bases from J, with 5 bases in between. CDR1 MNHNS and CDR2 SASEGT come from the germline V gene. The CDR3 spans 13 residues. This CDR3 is CASSETDTDTQYF. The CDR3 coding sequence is TGTGCCAGCAGTGAAACAGACACAGATACGCAGTATTTT.

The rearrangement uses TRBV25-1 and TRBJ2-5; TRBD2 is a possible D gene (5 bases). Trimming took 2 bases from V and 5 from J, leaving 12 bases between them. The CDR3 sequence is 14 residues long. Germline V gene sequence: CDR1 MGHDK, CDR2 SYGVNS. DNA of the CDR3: TGTGCCAGCAGTGAAATAAGTGGCGGGGAGACCCAGTACTTC. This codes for CASSEISGGETQYF.

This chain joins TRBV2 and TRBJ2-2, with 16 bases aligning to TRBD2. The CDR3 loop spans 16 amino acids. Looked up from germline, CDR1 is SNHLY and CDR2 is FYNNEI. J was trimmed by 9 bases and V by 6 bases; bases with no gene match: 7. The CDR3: CASRPGLAGGRRELFF. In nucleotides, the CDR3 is TGTGCCAGCAGACCGGGACTAGCGGGGGGGCGGAGGGAGCTGTTTTTT.

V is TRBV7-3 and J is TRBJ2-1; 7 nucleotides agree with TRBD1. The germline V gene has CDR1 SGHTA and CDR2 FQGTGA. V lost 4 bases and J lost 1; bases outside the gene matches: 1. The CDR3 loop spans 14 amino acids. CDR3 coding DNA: TGTGCCAGCAGCTCGGGACAGTCCTACAATGAGCAGTTCTTC. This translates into CASSSGQSYNEQFF.

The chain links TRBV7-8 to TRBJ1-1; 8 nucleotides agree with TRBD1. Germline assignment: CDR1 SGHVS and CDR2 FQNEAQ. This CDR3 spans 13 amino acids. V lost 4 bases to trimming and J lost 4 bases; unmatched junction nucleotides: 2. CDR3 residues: CASSSQGGTEAFF. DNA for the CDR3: TGTGCCAGCAGCTCACAGGGGGGCACTGAAGCTTTCTTT.

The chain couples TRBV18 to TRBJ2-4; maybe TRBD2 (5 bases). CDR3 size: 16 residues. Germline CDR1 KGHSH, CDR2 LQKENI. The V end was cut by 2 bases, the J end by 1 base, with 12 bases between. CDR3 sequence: CASSPMRVGAKNIQYF. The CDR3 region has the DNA TGTGCCAGCTCACCAATGCGGGTTGGGGCCAAAAACATTCAGTACTTC.

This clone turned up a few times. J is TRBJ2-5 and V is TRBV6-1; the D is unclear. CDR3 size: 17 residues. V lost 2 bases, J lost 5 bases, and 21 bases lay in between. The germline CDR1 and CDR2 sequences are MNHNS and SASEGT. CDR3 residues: CASSEFSAQMGRETQYF. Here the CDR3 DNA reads TGTGCCAGCAGTGAATTTTCGGCACAAATGGGCCGGGAGACCCAGTACTTC.

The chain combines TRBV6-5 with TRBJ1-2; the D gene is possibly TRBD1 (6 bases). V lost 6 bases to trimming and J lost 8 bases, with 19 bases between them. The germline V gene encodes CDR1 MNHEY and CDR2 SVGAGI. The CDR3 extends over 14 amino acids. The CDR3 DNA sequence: TGTGCCAGCAGCTCCGGGACACAGCTCCGCGGCTACACCTTC. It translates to CASSSGTQLRGYTF.

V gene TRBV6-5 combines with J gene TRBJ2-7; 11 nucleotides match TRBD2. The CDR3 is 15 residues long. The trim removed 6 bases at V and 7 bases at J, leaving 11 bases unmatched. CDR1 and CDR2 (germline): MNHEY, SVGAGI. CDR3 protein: CASSQTSGMLGEQYF. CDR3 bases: TGTGCCAGCAGCCAGACTAGCGGGATGCTTGGGGAGCAGTACTTC.

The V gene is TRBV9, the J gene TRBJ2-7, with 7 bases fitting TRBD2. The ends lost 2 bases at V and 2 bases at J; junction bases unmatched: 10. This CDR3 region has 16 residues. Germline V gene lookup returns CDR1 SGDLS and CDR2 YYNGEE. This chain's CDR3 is CASSVSPWEGAYEQYF. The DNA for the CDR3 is TGTGCCAGCAGCGTTAGCCCCTGGGAGGGCGCCTACGAGCAGTACTTC.

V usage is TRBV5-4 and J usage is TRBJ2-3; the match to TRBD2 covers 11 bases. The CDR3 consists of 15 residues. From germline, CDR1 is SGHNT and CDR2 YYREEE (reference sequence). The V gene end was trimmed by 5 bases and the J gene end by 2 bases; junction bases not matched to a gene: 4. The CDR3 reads CASSRLAGTTDTQYF. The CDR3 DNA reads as TGTGCCAGCAGTAGACTAGCGGGAACCACAGATACGCAGTATTTT.

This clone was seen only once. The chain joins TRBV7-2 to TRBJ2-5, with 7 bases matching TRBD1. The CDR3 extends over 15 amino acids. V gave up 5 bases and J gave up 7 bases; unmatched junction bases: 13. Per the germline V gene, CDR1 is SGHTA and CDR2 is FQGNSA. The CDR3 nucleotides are TGTGCCAGCAGCCGGTCGACAGGGTCAAAAGTGACCCAGTACTTC. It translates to CASSRSTGSKVTQYF.

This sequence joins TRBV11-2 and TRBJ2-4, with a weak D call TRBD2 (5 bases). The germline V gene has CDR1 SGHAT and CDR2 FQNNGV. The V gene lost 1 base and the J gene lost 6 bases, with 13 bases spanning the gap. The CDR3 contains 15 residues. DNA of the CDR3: TGTGCCAGCAGCTTAGTGAGGGTCCGGGCAAACATTCAGTACTTC. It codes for CASSLVRVRANIQYF.

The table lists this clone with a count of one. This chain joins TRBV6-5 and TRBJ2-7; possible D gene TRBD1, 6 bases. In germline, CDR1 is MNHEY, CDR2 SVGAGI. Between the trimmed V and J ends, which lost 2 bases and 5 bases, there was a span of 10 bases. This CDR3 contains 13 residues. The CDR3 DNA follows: TGTGCCAGCAGTTACGCTACAGGGCACGAGCAGTACTTC. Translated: CASSYATGHEQYF.

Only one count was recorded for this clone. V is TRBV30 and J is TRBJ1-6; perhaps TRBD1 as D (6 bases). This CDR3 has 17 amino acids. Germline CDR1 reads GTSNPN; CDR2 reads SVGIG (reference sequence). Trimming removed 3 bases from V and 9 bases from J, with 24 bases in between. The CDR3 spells CAWRARGPVAYPSPLHF. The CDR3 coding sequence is TGTGCCTGGAGAGCCAGGGGCCCGGTGGCCTATCCTTCACCCCTCCACTTT.

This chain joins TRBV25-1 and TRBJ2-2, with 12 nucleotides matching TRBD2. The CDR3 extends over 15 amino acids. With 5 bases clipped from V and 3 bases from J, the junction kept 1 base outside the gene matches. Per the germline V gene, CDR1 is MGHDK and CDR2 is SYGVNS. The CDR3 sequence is CASSWTSGDTGELFF. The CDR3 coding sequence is TGTGCCAGCAGTTGGACTAGCGGGGACACCGGGGAGCTGTTTTTT.

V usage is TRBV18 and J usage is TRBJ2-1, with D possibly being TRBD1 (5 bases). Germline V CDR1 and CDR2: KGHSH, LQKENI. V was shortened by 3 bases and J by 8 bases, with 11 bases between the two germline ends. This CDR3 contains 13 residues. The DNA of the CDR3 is TGTGCCAGCTCACCCAGGGCTAACTATGAGCAGTTCTTC. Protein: CASSPRANYEQFF.

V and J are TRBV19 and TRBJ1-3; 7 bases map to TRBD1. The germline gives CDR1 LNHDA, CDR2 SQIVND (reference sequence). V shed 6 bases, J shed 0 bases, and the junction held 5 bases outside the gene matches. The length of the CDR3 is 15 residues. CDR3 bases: TGTGCCAGTAGCCGGACAGGAAACTCTGGAAACACCATATATTTT. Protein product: CASSRTGNSGNTIYF. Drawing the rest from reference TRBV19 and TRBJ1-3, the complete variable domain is DGGITQSPKYLFRKEGQNVTLSCEQNLNHDAMYWYRQDPGQGLRLIYYSQIVNDFQKGDIAEGYSVSREKKESFPLTVTSAQKNPTAFYLCASSRTGNSGNTIYFGEGSWLTVV.

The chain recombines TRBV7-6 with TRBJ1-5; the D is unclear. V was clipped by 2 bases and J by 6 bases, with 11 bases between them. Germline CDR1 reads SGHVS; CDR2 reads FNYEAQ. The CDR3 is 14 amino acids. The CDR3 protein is CASSLIGVGQPQHF. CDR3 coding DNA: TGTGCCAGCAGCTTAATCGGGGTAGGTCAGCCCCAGCATTTT.

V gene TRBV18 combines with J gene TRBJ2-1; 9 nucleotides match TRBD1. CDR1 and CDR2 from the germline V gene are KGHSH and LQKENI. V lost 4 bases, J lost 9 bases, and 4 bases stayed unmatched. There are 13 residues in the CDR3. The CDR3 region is CASSRDRVVEQFF. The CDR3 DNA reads TGTGCCAGCTCACGGGACAGGGTGGTTGAGCAGTTCTTC.

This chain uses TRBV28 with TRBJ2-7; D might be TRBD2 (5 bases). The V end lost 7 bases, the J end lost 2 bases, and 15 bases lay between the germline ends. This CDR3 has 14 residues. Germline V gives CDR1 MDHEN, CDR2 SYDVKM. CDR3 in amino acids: CASTRPDGTYEQYF. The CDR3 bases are TGTGCCAGCACCCGCCCGGACGGGACCTACGAGCAGTACTTC.